This TCR beta chain was observed in a study of OX40 agonist ivuxolimab in advanced cancers. Broader study findings: Clonal expansion by week 6 occurred in CD4+ and CD8+ blood T cells (at 0.1 to 3.0 mg/kg). Among the lowest peripheral clonal expansion occurred in 0.1-3.0 mg/kg partial responders.

Drawing of blood for sampling happened at baseline, at cycle 4 day 1, and at cycle 7 day 1. With regard to this clone: Antigen: not known.

The repertoire was sequenced with immunoSEQ multiplex PCR; TCRdb's copy has only in-frame clones and lacks some. The data show fewer than 90,000 clones, with around nine tenths seen just once and roughly 0.77% held by the top ten. The receptor's source is an adult with an advanced solid tumor such as melanoma, head and neck, liver or kidney cancer. The sample consisted of CD4+ or CD8+ T cells sorted from blood, taken in a trial of the OX40 agonist ivuxolimab.

The CDR3 is CASSHHSGTGNTDTQYF. CDR3 DNA sequence: TGTGCCAGCAGCCACCACTCCGGGACAGGGAACACAGATACGCAGTATTTT. This rearrangement joins TRBV7-9 to TRBJ2-3; 9 bases match TRBD1. Losses at the gene ends were 5 bases for V and 2 bases for J; bases not matched to a gene: 11. The length of the CDR3 is 17 residues. CDR1 SEHNR and CDR2 FQNEAQ come from the germline V gene (reference sequence).